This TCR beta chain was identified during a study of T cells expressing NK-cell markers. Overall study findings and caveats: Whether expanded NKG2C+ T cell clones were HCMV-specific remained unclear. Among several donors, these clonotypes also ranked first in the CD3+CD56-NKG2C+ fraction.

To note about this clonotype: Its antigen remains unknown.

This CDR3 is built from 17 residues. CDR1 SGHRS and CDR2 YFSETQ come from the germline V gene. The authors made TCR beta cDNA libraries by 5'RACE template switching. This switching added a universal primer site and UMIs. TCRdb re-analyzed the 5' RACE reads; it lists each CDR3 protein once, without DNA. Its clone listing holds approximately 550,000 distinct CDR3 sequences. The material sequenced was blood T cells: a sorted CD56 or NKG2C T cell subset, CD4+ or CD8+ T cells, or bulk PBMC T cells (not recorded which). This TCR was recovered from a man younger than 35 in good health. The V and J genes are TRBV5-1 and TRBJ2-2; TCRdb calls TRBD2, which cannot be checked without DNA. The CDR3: CASSTAGGGLVTGELFF.